Each of the 2 T cell receptor beta chains below was sequenced from the same sample in a study of shared clonotypes between healthy human individuals. Sequenced by immunoSEQ multiplex PCR; TCRdb stores in-frame clones only, minus some. The sample consists of approximately 2.1 million clones, just over 90% of them appearing once. The specimen sequenced was naive CD4+ T cells from PBMCs. The subset denotes: CD45RA+ positively selected. The receptor source for this set is a man between 18 and 35 years old in good health. Some clones in this sample may be carry-over from other donors' samples.

V usage is TRBV5-1 and J usage is TRBJ2-2; D is undetermined. Germline V lookup: CDR1 SGHRS, CDR2 YFSETQ. Trimming took 3 bases from V and 3 from J, leaving 9 bases between them. The CDR3 contains 14 residues. CDR3 DNA sequence: TGCGCCAGCAGCTCCCGGGCTGACACCGGGGAGCTGTTTTTT. Its protein is CASSSRADTGELFF.

This chain connects TRBV27 to TRBJ2-1; 11 positions agree with TRBD2. This CDR3 spans 18 amino acids. Trimming took 2 bases from V and 4 from J; bases not matched to a gene: 10. The V gene's germline CDR1 is MNHEY and CDR2 SMNVEV (reference sequence). The CDR3 DNA reads as TGTGCCAGCAGTTTAGCTATTCTAGCGGGAGGAGGGTACAATGAGCAGTTCTTC. This codes for CASSLAILAGGGYNEQFF.